This T cell receptor beta chain was captured in a study of blood T cell repertoires in COVID-19. Looking at the study overall: COVID-19 samples collected from the United States, Italy and Spain covered acute and convalescent phases. Nucleic acid was either cDNA or gDNA, and it came from T cells, B-cell-depleted T cells, or PBMCs.

Patients in Seattle were enrolled during active infection, then followed longitudinally. The CDR3 has 11 residues. V was pared by 8 bases and J by 3 bases, with 7 bases between. In germline, CDR1 is MDHEN, CDR2 SYDVKM. Source study methods: From reference gene primer amplification, estimates of nucleated cell counts were derived. Here immunoSEQ multiplex PCR was the method, and the copy in TCRdb shows in-frame clones only, minus some. V and J calls and clone size are those listed in that table; D and trimming were worked out from the DNA. The table lists about 220,000 clones, roughly 80% of them singletons.

The genes are TRBV28 and TRBJ1-2, with a possible D match to TRBD1 (6 bases). The TCR was taken from a woman aged 65 to 85 with COVID-19, enrolled during active disease. Material for sequencing was peripheral blood. The CDR3 nucleotides read TGTGCCAGCGCAGGGGACTATGGCTACACCTTC. Translating gives CASAGDYGYTF.